This TCR beta chain comes out of a study of cytotoxic CD8 clonotypes in ibrutinib-treated CLL. Data came from immunoSEQ multiplex PCR; TCRdb stores just in-frame clones and leaves some out. Found here are about 300,000 clones, under 70% of them singletons; the top ten hold about 5.9%. This CDR3 comprises 14 residues. Unmatched junction bases numbered 7, after V lost 6 bases and J lost 5 bases. Per the germline V gene, CDR1 is KGHSH and CDR2 is LQKENI. The rearrangement uses TRBV18 and TRBJ1-5; TRBD1 matches at 7 bases. The source of this sequence is a human donor with chronic lymphocytic leukemia. This material consisted of PBMCs, taken after 36 months of ibrutinib treatment. The CDR3 is CASSQTGVDQPQHF. CDR3 DNA: TGTGCCAGCTCTCAAACAGGGGTGGATCAGCCCCAGCATTTT. Full variable domain (rest looked up from reference TRBV18 and TRBJ1-5): NAGVMQNPRHLVRRRGQEARLRCSPMKGHSHVYWYRQLPEEGLKFMVYLQKENIIDESGMPKERFSAEFPKEGPSILRIQQVVRGDSAAYFCASSQTGVDQPQHFGDGTRLSIL.